This T cell receptor beta chain was sequenced in a study of cytomegalovirus exposure and HLA in healthy donors. With 60 Vbeta and 13 Jbeta primers, the PCR was carried out. Only in-frame clones appear in the TCRdb table, and some are missing; sequencing was by immunoSEQ multiplex PCR. The repertoire includes under 250,000 clones, 70% to 80% of them detected once, and roughly 3% sits in the top ten. Trimming removed 3 bases at V and 4 bases at J, with 22 bases between. Germline V CDR1 and CDR2: SGHRS, YFSETQ. This CDR3 is 17 amino acids long. Sample: PBMCs. V gene TRBV5-1 combines with J gene TRBJ1-2; possibly TRBD1 for D (5 bases). The origin of this receptor is a woman aged 25 to 39 in good health and CMV-seronegative. The CDR3 reads CASSSDPGGHLFYGYTF. As DNA, the CDR3 is TGCGCCAGCAGCTCGGATCCGGGAGGACATCTCTTCTATGGCTACACCTTC.